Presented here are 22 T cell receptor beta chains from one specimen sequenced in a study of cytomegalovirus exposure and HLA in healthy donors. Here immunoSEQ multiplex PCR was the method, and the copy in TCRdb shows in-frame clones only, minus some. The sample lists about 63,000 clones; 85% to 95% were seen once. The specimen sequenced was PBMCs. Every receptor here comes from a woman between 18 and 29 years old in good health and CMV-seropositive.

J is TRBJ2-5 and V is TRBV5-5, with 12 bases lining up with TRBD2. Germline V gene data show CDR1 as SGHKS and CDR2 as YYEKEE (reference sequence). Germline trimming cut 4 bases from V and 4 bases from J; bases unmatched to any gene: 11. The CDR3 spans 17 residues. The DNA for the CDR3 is TGTGCCAGCAGCCCGGATTGGGCACTAGCGGGGGGAGAGACCCAGTACTTC. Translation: CASSPDWALAGGETQYF.

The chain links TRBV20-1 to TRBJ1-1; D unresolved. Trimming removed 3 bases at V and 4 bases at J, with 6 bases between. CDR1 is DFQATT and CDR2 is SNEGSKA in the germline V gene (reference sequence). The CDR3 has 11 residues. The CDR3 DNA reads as TGCAGTGCTAGCGGTGGCACTGAAGCTTTCTTT. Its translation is CSASGGTEAFF.

DNA of the CDR3: TGTGCCAGCAGCTTCCGGGGAATAAGTAAAGAGACCCAGTACTTC. This translates into CASSFRGISKETQYF. This chain links TRBV5-6 with TRBJ2-5, with D possibly being TRBD2 (5 bases). The CDR3 sequence is 15 residues long. Germline V gene data show CDR1 as SGHDT and CDR2 as YYEEEE. The V and J ends lost 2 bases and 3 bases respectively, with 14 bases between them.

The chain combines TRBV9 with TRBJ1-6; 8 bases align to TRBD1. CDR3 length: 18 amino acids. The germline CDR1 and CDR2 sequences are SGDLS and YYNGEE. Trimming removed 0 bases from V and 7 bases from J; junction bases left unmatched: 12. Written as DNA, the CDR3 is TGTGCCAGCAGCGTAGACGGTGGACAGGGCAAGGGGAATTCACCCCTCCACTTT. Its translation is CASSVDGGQGKGNSPLHF.

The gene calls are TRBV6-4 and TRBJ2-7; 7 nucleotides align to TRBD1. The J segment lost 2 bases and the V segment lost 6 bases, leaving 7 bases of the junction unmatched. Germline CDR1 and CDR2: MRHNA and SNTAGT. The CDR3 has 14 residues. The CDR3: CASSGTAGTYEQYF. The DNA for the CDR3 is TGTGCCAGCAGCGGGACAGCTGGGACCTACGAGCAGTACTTC.

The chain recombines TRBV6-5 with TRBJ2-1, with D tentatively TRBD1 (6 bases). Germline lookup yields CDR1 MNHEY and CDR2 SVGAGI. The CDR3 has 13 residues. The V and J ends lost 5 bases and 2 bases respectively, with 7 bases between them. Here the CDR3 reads CASSRTAYNEQFF. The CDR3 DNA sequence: TGTGCCAGCAGTCGGACAGCCTACAATGAGCAGTTCTTC.

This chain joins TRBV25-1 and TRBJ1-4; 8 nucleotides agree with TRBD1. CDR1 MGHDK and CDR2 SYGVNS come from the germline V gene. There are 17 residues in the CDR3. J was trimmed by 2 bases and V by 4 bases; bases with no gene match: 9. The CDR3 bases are TGTGCCAGCAGTGGCCTGACAGGGGAGGGTACTAATGAAAAACTGTTTTTT. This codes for CASSGLTGEGTNEKLFF.

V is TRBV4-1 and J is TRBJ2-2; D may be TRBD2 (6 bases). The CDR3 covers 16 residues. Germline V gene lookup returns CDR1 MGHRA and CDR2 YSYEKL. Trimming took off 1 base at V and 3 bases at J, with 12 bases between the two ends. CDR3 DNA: TGCGCCAGCAGCCAAGTATCGGGGGACTACACCGGGGAGCTGTTTTTT. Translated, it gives CASSQVSGDYTGELFF.

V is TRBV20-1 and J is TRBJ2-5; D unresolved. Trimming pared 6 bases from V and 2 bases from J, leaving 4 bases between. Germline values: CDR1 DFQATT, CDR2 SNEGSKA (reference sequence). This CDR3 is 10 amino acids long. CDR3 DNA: TGCAGTGCGGCACAAGAGACCCAGTACTTC. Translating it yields CSAAQETQYF.

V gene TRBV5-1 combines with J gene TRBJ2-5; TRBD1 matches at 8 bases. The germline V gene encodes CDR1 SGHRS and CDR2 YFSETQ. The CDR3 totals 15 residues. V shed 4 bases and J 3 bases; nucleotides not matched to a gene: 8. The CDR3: CASSTRTGREETQYF. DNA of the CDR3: TGCGCCAGCAGCACCCGGACAGGGCGAGAAGAGACCCAGTACTTC. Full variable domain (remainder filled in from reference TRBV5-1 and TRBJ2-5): KAGVTQTPRYLIKTRGQQVTLSCSPISGHRSVSWYQQTPGQGLQFLFEYFSETQRNKGNFPGRFSGRQFSNSRSEMNVSTLELGDSALYLCASSTRTGREETQYFGPGTRLLVL.

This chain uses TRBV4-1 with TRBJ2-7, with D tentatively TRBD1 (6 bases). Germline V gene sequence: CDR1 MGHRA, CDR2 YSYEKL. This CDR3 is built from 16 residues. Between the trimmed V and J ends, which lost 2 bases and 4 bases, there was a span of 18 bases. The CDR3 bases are TGCGCCAGCAGCCAACCACTTCCGGGACAACTATACGAGCAGTACTTC. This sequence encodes CASSQPLPGQLYEQYF.

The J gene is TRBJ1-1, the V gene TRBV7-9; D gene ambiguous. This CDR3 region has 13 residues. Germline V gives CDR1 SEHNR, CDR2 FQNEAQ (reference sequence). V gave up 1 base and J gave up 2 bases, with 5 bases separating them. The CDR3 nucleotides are TGTGCCAGCAGCTTAGGAGCTAACACTGAAGCTTTCTTT. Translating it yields CASSLGANTEAFF. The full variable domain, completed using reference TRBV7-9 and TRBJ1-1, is DTGVSQNPRHKITKRGQNVTFRCDPISEHNRLYWYRQTLGQGPEFLTYFQNEAQLEKSRLLSDRFSAERPKGSFSTLEIQRTEQGDSAMYLCASSLGANTEAFFGQGTRLTVV.

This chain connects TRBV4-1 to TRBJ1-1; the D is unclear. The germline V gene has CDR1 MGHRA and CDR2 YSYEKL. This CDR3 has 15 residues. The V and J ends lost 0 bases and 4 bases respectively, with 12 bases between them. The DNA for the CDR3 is TGCGCCAGCAGCCAAGATCTTGCGATGAGCACTGAAGCTTTCTTT. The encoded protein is CASSQDLAMSTEAFF.

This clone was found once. In DNA, the CDR3 is TGTGCCAGCAGTTTAAAGTGGAGCGGTGGAGGGGAGCAGTACTTC. It yields the protein CASSLKWSGGGEQYF. This chain joins TRBV28 and TRBJ2-7; D might be TRBD2 (6 bases). Germline V gene sequence: CDR1 MDHEN, CDR2 SYDVKM. Trimming shortened V by 2 bases and J by 7 bases, and 18 bases separated the two germline ends. This CDR3 spans 15 amino acids.

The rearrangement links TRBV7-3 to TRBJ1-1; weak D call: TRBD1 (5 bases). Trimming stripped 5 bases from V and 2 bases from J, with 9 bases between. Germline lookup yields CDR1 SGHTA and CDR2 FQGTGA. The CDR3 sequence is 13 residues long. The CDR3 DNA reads TGTGCCAGCAGCAAACAGGTAAACACTGAAGCTTTCTTT. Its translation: CASSKQVNTEAFF.

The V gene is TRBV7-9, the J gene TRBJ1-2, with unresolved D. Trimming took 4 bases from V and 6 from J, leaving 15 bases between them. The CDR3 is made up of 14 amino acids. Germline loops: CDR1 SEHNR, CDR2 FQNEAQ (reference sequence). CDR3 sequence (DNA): TGTGCCAGCAGCTATCGCAGTCTGGAGGATGGCTACACCTTC. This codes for CASSYRSLEDGYTF. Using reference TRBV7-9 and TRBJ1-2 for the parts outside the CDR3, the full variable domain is DTGVSQNPRHKITKRGQNVTFRCDPISEHNRLYWYRQTLGQGPEFLTYFQNEAQLEKSRLLSDRFSAERPKGSFSTLEIQRTEQGDSAMYLCASSYRSLEDGYTFGSGTRLTVV.

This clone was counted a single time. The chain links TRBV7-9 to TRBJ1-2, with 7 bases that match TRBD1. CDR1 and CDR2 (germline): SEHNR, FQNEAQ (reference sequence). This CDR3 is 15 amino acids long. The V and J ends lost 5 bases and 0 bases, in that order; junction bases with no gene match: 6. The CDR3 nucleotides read TGTGCCAGCAGCGCCCGGGACAGAGCTAACTATGGCTACACCTTC. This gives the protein CASSARDRANYGYTF.

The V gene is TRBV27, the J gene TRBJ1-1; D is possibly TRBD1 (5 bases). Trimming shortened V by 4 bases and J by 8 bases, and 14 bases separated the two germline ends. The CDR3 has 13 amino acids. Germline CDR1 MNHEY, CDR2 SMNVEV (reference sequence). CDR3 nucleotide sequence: TGTGCCAGCAGTTCTAGTGGGGGGGTGGAAGCTTTCTTT. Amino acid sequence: CASSSSGGVEAFF.

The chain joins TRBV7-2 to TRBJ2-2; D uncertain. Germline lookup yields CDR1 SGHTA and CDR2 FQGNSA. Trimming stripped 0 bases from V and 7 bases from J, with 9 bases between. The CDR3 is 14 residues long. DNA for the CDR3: TGTGCCAGCAGCTTAGCCCAGGCAGGCGGGGAGCTGTTTTTT. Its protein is CASSLAQAGGELFF.

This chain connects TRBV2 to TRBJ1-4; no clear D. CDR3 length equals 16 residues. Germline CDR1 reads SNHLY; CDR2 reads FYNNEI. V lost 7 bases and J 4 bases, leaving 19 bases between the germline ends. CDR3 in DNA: TGTGCCAGCACCCTACCACCGAATGACTTTAATGAAAAACTGTTTTTT. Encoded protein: CASTLPPNDFNEKLFF.

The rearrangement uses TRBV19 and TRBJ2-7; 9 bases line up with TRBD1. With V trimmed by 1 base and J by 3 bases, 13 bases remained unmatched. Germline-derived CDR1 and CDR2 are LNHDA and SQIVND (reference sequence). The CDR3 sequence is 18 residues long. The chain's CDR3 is CASSIVLSGQGTLYEQYF. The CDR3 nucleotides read TGTGCCAGTAGTATAGTATTGTCCGGACAGGGGACCCTCTACGAGCAGTACTTC.

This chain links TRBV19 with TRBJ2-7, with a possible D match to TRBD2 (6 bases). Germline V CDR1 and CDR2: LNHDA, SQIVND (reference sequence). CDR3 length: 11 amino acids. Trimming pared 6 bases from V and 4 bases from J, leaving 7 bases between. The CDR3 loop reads CASSGRYEQYF. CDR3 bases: TGTGCCAGTAGCGGGAGATACGAGCAGTACTTC.